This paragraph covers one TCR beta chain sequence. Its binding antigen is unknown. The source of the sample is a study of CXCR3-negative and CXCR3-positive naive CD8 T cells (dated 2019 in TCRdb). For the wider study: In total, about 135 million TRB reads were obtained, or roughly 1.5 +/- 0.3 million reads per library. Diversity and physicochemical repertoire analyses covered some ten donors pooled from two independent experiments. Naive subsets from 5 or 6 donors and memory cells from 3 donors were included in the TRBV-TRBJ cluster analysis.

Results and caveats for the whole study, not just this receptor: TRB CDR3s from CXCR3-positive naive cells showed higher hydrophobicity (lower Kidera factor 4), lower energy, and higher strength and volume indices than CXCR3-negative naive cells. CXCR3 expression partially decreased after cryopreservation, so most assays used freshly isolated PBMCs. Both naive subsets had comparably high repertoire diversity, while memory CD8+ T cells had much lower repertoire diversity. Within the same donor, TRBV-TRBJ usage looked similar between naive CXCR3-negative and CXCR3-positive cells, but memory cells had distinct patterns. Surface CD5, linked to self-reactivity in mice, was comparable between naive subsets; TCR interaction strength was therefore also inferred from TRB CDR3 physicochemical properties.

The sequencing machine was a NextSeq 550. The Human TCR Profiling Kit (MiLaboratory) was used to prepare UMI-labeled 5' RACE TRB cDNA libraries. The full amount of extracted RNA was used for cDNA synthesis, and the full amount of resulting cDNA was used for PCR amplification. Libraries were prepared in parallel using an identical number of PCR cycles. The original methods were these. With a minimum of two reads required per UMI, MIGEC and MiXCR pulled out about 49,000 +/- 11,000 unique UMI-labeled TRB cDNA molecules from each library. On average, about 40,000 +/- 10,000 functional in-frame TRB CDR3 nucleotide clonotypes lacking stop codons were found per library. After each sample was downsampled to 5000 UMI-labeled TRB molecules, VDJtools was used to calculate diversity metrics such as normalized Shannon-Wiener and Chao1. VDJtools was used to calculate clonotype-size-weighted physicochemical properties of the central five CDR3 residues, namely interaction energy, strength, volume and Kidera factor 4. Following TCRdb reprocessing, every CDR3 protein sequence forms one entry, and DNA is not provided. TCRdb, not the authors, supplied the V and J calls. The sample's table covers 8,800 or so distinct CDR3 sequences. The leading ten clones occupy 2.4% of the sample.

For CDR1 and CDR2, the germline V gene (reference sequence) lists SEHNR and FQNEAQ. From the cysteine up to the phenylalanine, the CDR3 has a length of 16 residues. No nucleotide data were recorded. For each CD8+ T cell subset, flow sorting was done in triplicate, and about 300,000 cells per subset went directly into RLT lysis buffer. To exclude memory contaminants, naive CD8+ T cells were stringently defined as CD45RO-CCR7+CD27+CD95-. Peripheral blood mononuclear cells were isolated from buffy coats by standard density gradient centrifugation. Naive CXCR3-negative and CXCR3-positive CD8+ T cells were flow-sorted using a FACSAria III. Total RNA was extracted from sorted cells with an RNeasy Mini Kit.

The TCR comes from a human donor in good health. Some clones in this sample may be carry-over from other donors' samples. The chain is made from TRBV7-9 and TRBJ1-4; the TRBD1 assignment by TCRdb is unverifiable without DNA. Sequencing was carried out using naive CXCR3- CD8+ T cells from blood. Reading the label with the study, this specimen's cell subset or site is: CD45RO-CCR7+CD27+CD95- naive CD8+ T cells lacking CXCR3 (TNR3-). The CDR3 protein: CASSLLLGQGSEKLFF.